These 19 T cell receptor beta chains share one sample of origin, sequenced in a study of cytomegalovirus exposure and HLA in healthy donors (dated by TCRdb to about 2017). The library was prepared using the immunoSEQ multiplex PCR assay. For the multiplex PCR, a mixture combining 60 forward primers for TCR Vbeta segments and 13 reverse primers for TCR Jbeta segments was used. Here the immuneACCESS table is served through TCRdb, limited to in-frame sequences with V and J called. Missing clones are a known gap in these copies; in checked studies unresolved V genes cover under half, and the rest lacks a known reason. The sample table lists about 64,000 clones, less than 90% of them with a count of one. The top ten constitute around 10% of the sample. Specimen: PBMCs. The origin of the receptors is a female donor in good health and CMV-seronegative.

This rearrangement joins TRBV7-9 to TRBJ2-1, with TRBD2 identical over 10 bases. This CDR3 is built from 15 residues. Germline-derived CDR1 and CDR2 are SEHNR and FQNEAQ (reference sequence). J gave up 4 bases and V 6 bases, and 6 bases lay outside the gene matches. The CDR3 coding sequence is TGTGCCAGCAGTTCCCTAGCGGGAGCATACAATGAGCAGTTCTTC. Its protein is CASSSLAGAYNEQFF.

The chain carries TRBV6-4 and TRBJ2-3; D might be TRBD2 (5 bases). CDR1 and CDR2 (germline): MRHNA, SNTAGT. The V end was cut by 6 bases, the J end by 4 bases, with 20 bases between. This CDR3 comprises 16 residues. The CDR3 loop is CASSHREADCPDTQYF. The CDR3 DNA reads TGTGCCAGCAGCCACAGAGAAGCGGATTGCCCAGATACGCAGTATTTT.

A single count supports this clone. The J gene is TRBJ1-5, the V gene TRBV7-6, with a weak D call TRBD1 (6 bases). CDR1 SGHVS and CDR2 FNYEAQ come from the germline V gene. The CDR3 has 16 amino acids. V shed 1 base and J shed 0 bases, with 10 bases lying between them. The CDR3 nucleotides are TGTGCCAGCAGCTTAGGGTCAGGGGATAGCAATCAGCCCCAGCATTTT. Its translation: CASSLGSGDSNQPQHF.

The V call is TRBV5-6, the J call TRBJ2-1; 12 bases map to TRBD2. CDR1 is SGHDT, CDR2 YYEEEE, per germline. This CDR3 has 15 residues. V lost 3 bases, J lost 7 bases, and 5 bases stayed unmatched. CDR3 coding DNA: TGTGCCAGCAGCTGGGGACTAGCGGGCCCGAATGAGCAGTTCTTC. Residues: CASSWGLAGPNEQFF.

The V and J genes are TRBV30 and TRBJ2-4; 7 positions match TRBD1. V gave up 5 bases and J gave up 0 bases; unmatched junction bases: 13. The germline CDR1 and CDR2 sequences are GTSNPN and SVGIG (reference sequence). This CDR3 spans 17 amino acids. This chain's CDR3 is CAWAGNGQVLAKNIQYF. The CDR3 nucleotides read TGTGCCTGGGCCGGAAACGGACAGGTACTAGCCAAAAACATTCAGTACTTC.

J is TRBJ2-7 and V is TRBV4-1, with a weak D call TRBD2 (6 bases). CDR3 length: 17 amino acids. Germline CDR1 and CDR2: MGHRA and YSYEKL. V was clipped by 1 base and J by 5 bases, with 21 bases between them. CDR3 region: CASSQGLGEAGYDEQYF. The CDR3 DNA reads TGCGCCAGCAGCCAAGGCCTGGGGGAGGCGGGATATGACGAGCAGTACTTC.

On this clone: The germline gene is not matched at one end of the junction; a read error may be the cause. This chain connects TRBV7-9 to TRBJ2-7, with a weak D call TRBD1 (7 bases). The CDR3 is 14 residues long. The germline CDR1 and CDR2 sequences are SEHNR and FQNEAQ (reference sequence). The CDR3 DNA is TGTTCCAGCGGGCCCGGGACAGAAGTCTACGAGCAGTACTTC. Encoded protein: CSSGPGTEVYEQYF. Full variable domain (outside the CDR3, taken from reference TRBV7-9 and TRBJ2-7): DTGVSQNPRHKITKRGQNVTFRCDPISEHNRLYWYRQTLGQGPEFLTYFQNEAQLEKSRLLSDRFSAERPKGSFSTLEIQRTEQGDSAMYLCSSGPGTEVYEQYFGPGTRLTVT.

As for this clone: Other DNA sequences from this sample encode an identical CDR3 as well. The CDR3 here is CASRTIYEQYF. In DNA, the CDR3 is TGTGCCAGCAGAACTATCTACGAGCAGTACTTC. This chain connects TRBV28 to TRBJ2-7; D gene uncertain. This CDR3 spans 11 amino acids. Germline V gene sequence: CDR1 MDHEN, CDR2 SYDVKM. V was shortened by 6 bases and J by 3 bases, with 6 bases between the two germline ends.

The chain couples TRBV18 to TRBJ2-3; possibly TRBD2 for D (5 bases). The CDR3 consists of 13 residues. Germline V CDR1 and CDR2: KGHSH, LQKENI. V was clipped by 6 bases and J by 5 bases, with 12 bases between them. The CDR3 here is CASSALLGDTQYF. DNA for the CDR3: TGTGCCAGCTCCGCGCTACTAGGAGATACGCAGTATTTT.

The CDR3 region has the DNA TGTGCCAGCAGCCCTGAACCGGTAGCGGGGGTACTGTGGTGGACAGATACGCAGTATTTT. It yields the protein CASSPEPVAGVLWWTDTQYF. The chain has TRBV13 and TRBJ2-3, with 9 bases lining up with TRBD2. The CDR3 is 20 amino acids. Germline V lookup: CDR1 PRHDT, CDR2 FYEKMQ (reference sequence). The V segment lost 5 bases and the J segment 3 bases; nucleotides outside the gene matches: 21.

The chain recombines TRBV4-3 with TRBJ2-7; 7 positions agree with TRBD1. Germline V lookup: CDR1 LGHNA, CDR2 YSLEER. The V gene end was trimmed by 5 bases and the J gene end by 1 base; junction bases not matched to a gene: 20. The CDR3 loop spans 19 amino acids. CDR3 in DNA: TGCGCCAGCAGCTCCGACCGGACAGGCTCAACCTACGGGTCCTACGAGCAGTACTTC. It specifies CASSSDRTGSTYGSYEQYF.

V is TRBV6-6 and J is TRBJ2-3; weak D call: TRBD1 (5 bases). V was clipped by 6 bases and J by 2 bases, with 15 bases between them. Germline V lookup: CDR1 MNHNY, CDR2 SVGAGI (reference sequence). The CDR3 runs to 15 residues. DNA for the CDR3: TGTGCCAGCAGCCCCCCCCAGGGTTCCACAGATACGCAGTATTTT. Encoded protein: CASSPPQGSTDTQYF.

V is TRBV29-1 and J is TRBJ2-1, with 10 bases lining up with TRBD2. Looked up from germline, CDR1 is SQVTM and CDR2 is ANQGSEA. The CDR3 totals 17 residues. J was trimmed by 2 bases and V by 4 bases; bases with no gene match: 11. CDR3 protein: CSVGRLAGAETYNEQFF. The CDR3 DNA sequence: TGCAGCGTTGGTCGGCTAGCGGGGGCGGAAACCTACAATGAGCAGTTCTTC.

The chain links TRBV19 to TRBJ1-1; 9 bases fit TRBD1. J lost 7 bases, V lost 7 bases, and 4 bases had no gene match. This CDR3 is 12 amino acids long. Germline V lookup: CDR1 LNHDA, CDR2 SQIVND (reference sequence). DNA of the CDR3: TGTGCCAGTAACAGGGGGCTGATTGAAGCTTTCTTT. It specifies CASNRGLIEAFF.

The V gene is TRBV5-8, the J gene TRBJ1-5, with D tentatively TRBD1 (6 bases). Germline CDR1 SGHTS, CDR2 YDEGEE. With 4 bases removed from V and 1 base from J, the gap between germline ends came to 18 bases. The CDR3 has 17 residues. DNA of the CDR3: TGTGCCAGCAGCCCCGGGGGGGGGCGCGGGAGCAATCAGCCCCAGCATTTT. Its protein product is CASSPGGGRGSNQPQHF.

The rearrangement joins TRBV7-9 to TRBJ1-5; 11 bases line up with TRBD1. J gave up 3 bases and V 3 bases, and 1 base lay outside the gene matches. This CDR3 is built from 15 residues. Per the germline V gene, CDR1 is SEHNR and CDR2 is FQNEAQ (reference sequence). CDR3 nucleotides: TGTGCCAGCAGCTTGGGACAGGGGGTCAATCAGCCCCAGCATTTT. Its translation is CASSLGQGVNQPQHF.

The count of this clone is one. The V call is TRBV6-5, the J call TRBJ2-7; maybe TRBD1 (5 bases). V lost 5 bases to trimming and J lost 0 bases, with 8 bases between them. Germline CDR1 reads MNHEY; CDR2 reads SVGAGI. The CDR3 consists of 13 residues. This CDR3 is CASSQGTSYEQYF. In nucleotides, the CDR3 is TGTGCCAGCAGTCAGGGAACCTCCTACGAGCAGTACTTC.

This chain links TRBV15 with TRBJ2-2, with D possibly matching TRBD2 (6 bases). This CDR3 has 15 residues. Germline lookup yields CDR1 LNHNV and CDR2 YYDKDF (reference sequence). Trimming took off 8 bases at V and 7 bases at J, with 20 bases between the two ends. CDR3 in DNA: TGTGCCACCCATCCAGGTAGCGGCTTGAGCGGGGAGCTGTTTTTT. Its protein product is CATHPGSGLSGELFF.

In nucleotides, the CDR3 is TGTGCCAGCAGCTTAGCCCGGATACTAGCGGGGACCTACGAGCAGTACTTC. Encoded protein: CASSLARILAGTYEQYF. The chain combines TRBV7-2 with TRBJ2-7; TRBD2 aligns across 10 bases. From germline, CDR1 is SGHTA and CDR2 FQGNSA. The V gene end was trimmed by 0 bases and the J gene end by 2 bases; junction bases not matched to a gene: 7. The CDR3 totals 17 residues.